This is a list of T cell receptor beta chains from one sample in a study of PD-1 blockade in mismatch repair-deficient tumors. Assay used: immunoSEQ multiplex PCR; TCRdb lists only in-frame clones, some missing. The table has some 130,000 clones, around nine tenths seen once. Sequencing was performed on peripheral blood, taken approximately 73 weeks after starting pembrolizumab. The receptors stem from an adult with mismatch repair-deficient cancer. The CDR3 runs from the conserved cysteine through the conserved F or W. Each record gives: D gene, J gene, clone size, V gene, CDR3 protein, CDR3 DNA. D genes are given only for firm matches. Only some rows state a clone size, as once, few, many or a class for expanded clones.

>NA|TRBJ2-1|NA|TRBV18
CASSPLASSHEDEQFF
TGTGCCAGCTCACCACTGGCTAGCTCACACGAAGATGAGCAGTTCTTC
>NA|TRBJ1-2|NA|TRBV10-3
CAISEQGLGPYGYTF
TGTGCCATCAGTGAGCAGGGGCTTGGGCCCTATGGCTACACCTTC
>NA|TRBJ2-7|NA|TRBV29-1
CSVVDGDQYF
TGCAGCGTCGTTGACGGGGACCAGTACTTC
>NA|TRBJ2-2|once|TRBV6-5
CASSYSRTWTGELFF
TGTGCCAGCAGTTACTCACGGACTTGGACCGGGGAGCTGTTTTTT
>TRBD2|TRBJ2-1|NA|TRBV4-1
CASSRLGLAGDSYNEQFF
TGCGCCAGCAGCCGTTTGGGACTAGCGGGAGACTCCTACAATGAGCAGTTCTTC
>NA|TRBJ2-1|NA|TRBV27
CASSLGISYNEQFF
TGTGCCAGCAGTCTAGGTATTTCCTACAATGAGCAGTTCTTC
>NA|TRBJ2-7|NA|TRBV21-1
CASKSGRLAETYEQYF
TGTGCCAGCAAATCCGGTCGACTAGCAGAAACCTACGAGCAGTACTTC
>NA|TRBJ2-3|NA|TRBV12-2
CASRFHWLLAGGPADTQYF
TGTGCAAGTCGCTTTCACTGGCTACTAGCGGGAGGGCCAGCAGATACGCAGTATTTT
>NA|TRBJ2-1|NA|TRBV6-5
CASRWTARDFEQFF
TGTGCCAGCAGATGGACAGCCCGTGACTTCGAGCAGTTCTTC
>NA|TRBJ1-1|NA|TRBV5-1
CASSLGSTEAFF
TGCGCCAGCAGCTTGGGGTCCACTGAAGCTTTCTTT
>TRBD1|TRBJ2-7|NA|TRBV6-5
CASSSTGVGLYEQYF
TGTGCCAGCAGCTCGACAGGGGTGGGGTTGTACGAGCAGTACTTC
>TRBD2|TRBJ2-7|NA|TRBV5-4
CASSGWTSGSGYEQYF
TGTGCCAGCAGCGGATGGACTAGCGGGAGTGGATACGAGCAGTACTTC
>NA|TRBJ2-3|NA|TRBV4-1
CASSQGVSDTQYF
TGCGCCAGCAGCCAAGGGGTTTCAGATACGCAGTATTTT
>NA|TRBJ1-1|once|TRBV5-1
CASSLSGFTEAFF
TGCGCCAGCAGCTTGTCAGGGTTTACTGAAGCTTTCTTT
>NA|TRBJ2-7|NA|TRBV4-1
CASSPYSGTTYEQYF
TGCGCCAGCAGCCCGTATTCCGGGACAACCTACGAGCAGTACTTC
>NA|TRBJ2-1|NA|TRBV27
CASSFLLVGGGYNEQFF
TGTGCCAGCAGTTTTCTTCTAGTGGGAGGGGGCTACAATGAGCAGTTCTTC
>NA|TRBJ1-5|NA|TRBV4-1
CASSQGNQPQHF
TGCGCCAGCAGCCAAGGCAATCAGCCCCAGCATTTT
>TRBD2|TRBJ2-2|NA|TRBV9
CASSNRRAGVNTGELFF
TGTGCCAGCAGCAACCGACGAGCGGGAGTGAACACCGGGGAGCTGTTTTTT
>NA|TRBJ2-5|NA|TRBV28
CASSLLVGETQYF
TGTGCCAGCAGTTTATTGGTGGGCGAGACCCAGTACTTC
>NA|TRBJ2-2|NA|TRBV7-9
CASSLSNGELFF
TGTGCCAGCAGCTTAAGCAACGGGGAGCTGTTTTTT
>TRBD1|TRBJ1-1|NA|TRBV27
CASSSGTANTEAFF
TGTGCCAGCAGTTCGGGGACAGCGAACACTGAAGCTTTCTTT
>TRBD1|TRBJ1-3|NA|TRBV4-1
CASSQEQGAGNTIYF
TGCGCCAGCAGCCAAGAACAGGGGGCTGGAAACACCATATATTTT
>NA|TRBJ2-7|NA|TRBV11-2
CASSLETGIAYEQYF
TGTGCCAGCAGCCTAGAGACTGGAATCGCCTACGAGCAGTACTTC
>TRBD1|TRBJ2-3|NA|TRBV18
CASSLIRDRGLTQYF
TGTGCCAGCTCACTAATCCGAGACAGGGGGCTTACGCAGTATTTT
>NA|TRBJ1-2|few|TRBV30
CAWSSVRGLGYTF
TGTGCCTGGAGTTCTGTGCGGGGGTTGGGCTACACCTTC
>NA|TRBJ2-1|NA|TRBV7-9
CASGVSGRFGNEQFF
TGTGCCAGCGGTGTGTCGGGTCGCTTCGGCAATGAGCAGTTCTTC
>NA|TRBJ2-7|NA|TRBV4-1
CASSQDGTREQYF
TGCGCCAGCAGCCAAGACGGGACGAGGGAGCAGTACTTC
>NA|TRBJ1-4|NA|TRBV5-4
CASSFFEGPGNEKLFF
TGTGCCAGCAGCTTTTTCGAGGGCCCAGGGAATGAAAAACTGTTTTTT
>NA|TRBJ2-7|NA|TRBV18
CASSPPARGGYEQYF
TGTGCCAGCTCACCACCGGCCAGGGGCGGGTACGAGCAGTACTTC
>NA|TRBJ1-3|once|TRBV7-9
CASSGVQGNTIYF
TGTGCCAGCAGCGGAGTCCAGGGAAACACCATATATTTT
>NA|TRBJ2-3|once|TRBV29-1
CSVEVSRVNTDTQYF
TGCAGCGTTGAAGTTAGCAGGGTGAACACAGATACGCAGTATTTT
>NA|TRBJ2-3|NA|TRBV4-2
CASSQERSTQYF
TGTGCCAGCAGCCAAGAGAGATCTACGCAGTATTTT
>NA|TRBJ2-2|few|TRBV19
CASSRPWGGRTGELFF
TGTGCCAGTAGTAGGCCGTGGGGCGGGCGTACCGGGGAGCTGTTTTTT
>TRBD2|TRBJ2-1|NA|TRBV28
CASSPLERLALNYNEQFF
TGTGCCAGCAGTCCCCTGGAAAGACTAGCGCTAAACTACAATGAGCAGTTCTTC
>TRBD2|TRBJ2-1|NA|TRBV7-8
CASSLGTGGLAGDSYNEQFF
TGTGCCAGCAGCTTAGGGACAGGGGGACTAGCGGGTGACTCCTACAATGAGCAGTTCTTC
>TRBD1|TRBJ2-7|NA|TRBV7-2
CASSDRDRAYEQYF
TGTGCCAGCAGCGACCGGGACAGAGCCTACGAGCAGTACTTC
>NA|TRBJ2-6|NA|TRBV13
CASSPGFSGANVLTF
TGTGCCAGCAGCCCCGGATTCTCTGGGGCCAACGTCCTGACTTTC
>NA|TRBJ2-7|NA|TRBV6-5
CASSPFSGYEQYF
TGTGCCAGCAGTCCTTTTAGCGGCTACGAGCAGTACTTC
>NA|TRBJ2-7|once|TRBV6-1
CASSENGFYEQYF
TGTGCCAGCAGTGAAAATGGGTTCTACGAGCAGTACTTC
>TRBD1|TRBJ1-2|NA|TRBV5-6
CASSLRTGNYGYTF
TGTGCCAGCAGCTTGCGGACAGGGAACTATGGCTACACCTTC
>TRBD2|TRBJ2-1|NA|TRBV15
CATGLAGGNEQFF
TGTGCCACCGGACTAGCGGGAGGAAATGAGCAGTTCTTC
>TRBD1|TRBJ2-7|NA|TRBV5-4
CASSFGDRGYEQYF
TGTGCCAGCAGCTTCGGGGACAGGGGATACGAGCAGTACTTC
>TRBD2|TRBJ2-7|few|TRBV11-2
CASSLVGAGGMYEQYF
TGTGCCAGCAGCTTAGTTGGGGCGGGAGGGATGTACGAGCAGTACTTC
>NA|TRBJ2-4|NA|TRBV5-8
CASSLEVVLAKNIQYF
TGTGCCAGCAGCTTGGAAGTCGTTCTAGCCAAAAACATTCAGTACTTC
>TRBD2|TRBJ2-7|NA|TRBV10-1
CASSELVAGGPAEQYF
TGCGCCAGCAGTGAGTTGGTAGCGGGAGGGCCGGCCGAGCAGTACTTC
>NA|TRBJ2-1|NA|TRBV2
CASRGGVGWNEQFF
TGTGCCAGCAGGGGGGGAGTAGGGTGGAATGAGCAGTTCTTC
>NA|TRBJ2-1|NA|TRBV7-3
CASSAGPGNEQFF
TGTGCCAGCAGCGCGGGCCCAGGGAATGAGCAGTTCTTC
>TRBD1|TRBJ1-1|once|TRBV19
CASSGPRDREWDTEAFF
TGTGCCAGTAGTGGCCCGCGGGACAGGGAGTGGGACACTGAAGCTTTCTTT
>TRBD1|TRBJ2-1|NA|TRBV9
CASSVGGGQLGEQFF
TGTGCCAGCAGCGTAGGAGGGGGCCAATTGGGTGAGCAGTTCTTC
>NA|TRBJ1-1|once|TRBV28
CASSLYGGWMNTEAFF
TGTGCCAGCAGTTTATACGGAGGGTGGATGAACACTGAAGCTTTCTTT
>NA|TRBJ2-5|NA|TRBV5-6
CASSYASAQETQYF
TGTGCCAGCAGCTATGCTAGCGCCCAAGAGACCCAGTACTTC
>NA|TRBJ1-1|NA|TRBV7-9
CASSRRGNTEAFF
TGTGCCAGCAGCCGGCGGGGGAACACTGAAGCTTTCTTT
>NA|TRBJ1-5|NA|TRBV7-2
CASSTEVGNQPQHF
TGTGCCAGCAGCACAGAAGTTGGAAATCAGCCCCAGCATTTT
>NA|TRBJ1-2|NA|TRBV9
CASSQDGPYGYTF
TGTGCCAGCAGCCAAGATGGCCCCTATGGCTACACCTTC
>NA|TRBJ2-5|NA|TRBV7-8
CASSLARLAQETQYF
TGTGCCAGCAGCTTAGCTCGTCTAGCTCAAGAGACCCAGTACTTC